This TCR beta chain stems from a study of siplizumab effects on memory and regulatory T cells. The study's findings and limits: In unstimulated cells, naive T cells appeared more diverse than memory T cells and seemed major alloresponse contributors. With siplizumab, Treg-derived clones averaged approximately 72% of mappable alloreactive CD4+ clones, versus about 25% in controls. Siplizumab produced a significant drop in alloreactive sequences attributable to unstimulated CD4+ memory cells.

The CDR3 runs to 14 residues. Germline CDR1 and CDR2: MNHEY and SVGAGI. Unmatched junction bases numbered 3, after V lost 6 bases and J lost 1 base. Remarks on this clone: Its cognate antigen is unknown.

Per sample, 95,000 to 100,000 TCR templates underwent assay. Sequencing was performed with immunoSEQ multiplex PCR; in TCRdb, only in-frame clones are kept and a portion is missing. The sample contains more than 90,000 clones, 80% to 95% of which appear only once. This TCR was sampled from a human donor in good health. The chain has TRBV6-5 and TRBJ2-7; 10 bases match TRBD1. Sequenced sample: non-Treg CD4+ T cells sorted from blood. The CDR3 DNA sequence: TGTGCCAGCAGCAGGGGACAGGGGTCCTACGAGCAGTACTTC. Its protein product is CASSRGQGSYEQYF.